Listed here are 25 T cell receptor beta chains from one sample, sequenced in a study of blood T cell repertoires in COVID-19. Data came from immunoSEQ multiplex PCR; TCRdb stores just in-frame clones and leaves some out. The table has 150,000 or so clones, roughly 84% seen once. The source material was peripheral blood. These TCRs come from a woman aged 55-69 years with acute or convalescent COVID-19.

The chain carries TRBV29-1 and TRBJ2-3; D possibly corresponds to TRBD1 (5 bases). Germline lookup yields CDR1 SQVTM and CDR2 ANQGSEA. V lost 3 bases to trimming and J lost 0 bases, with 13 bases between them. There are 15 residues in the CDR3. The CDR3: CSVDETATSTDTQYF. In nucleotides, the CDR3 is TGCAGCGTTGACGAGACAGCCACTAGCACAGATACGCAGTATTTT.

The CDR3, as DNA: TGTGCCAGCAGCTCAACCCTACAGGGTTGGTACACTGAAGCTTTCTTT. This codes for CASSSTLQGWYTEAFF. The chain recombines TRBV11-3 with TRBJ1-1; a weak D match, TRBD1 (6 bases). CDR1 and CDR2 from the germline V gene are SGHNT and YENEEA. The CDR3 totals 16 residues. V lost 4 bases and J lost 3, with 18 bases in between.

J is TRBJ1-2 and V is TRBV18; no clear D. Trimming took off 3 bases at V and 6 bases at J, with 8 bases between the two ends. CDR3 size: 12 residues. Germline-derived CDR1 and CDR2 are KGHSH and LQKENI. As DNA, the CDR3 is TGTGCCAGCTCACCGAGGCAGAATGGCTACACCTTC. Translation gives CASSPRQNGYTF.

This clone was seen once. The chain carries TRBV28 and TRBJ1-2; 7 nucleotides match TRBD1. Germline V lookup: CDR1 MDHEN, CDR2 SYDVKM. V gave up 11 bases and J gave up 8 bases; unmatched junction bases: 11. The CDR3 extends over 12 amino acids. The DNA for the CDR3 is TGTGCCTGCGACAGGGCCGGAAGGGGCTACACCTTC. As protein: CACDRAGRGYTF.

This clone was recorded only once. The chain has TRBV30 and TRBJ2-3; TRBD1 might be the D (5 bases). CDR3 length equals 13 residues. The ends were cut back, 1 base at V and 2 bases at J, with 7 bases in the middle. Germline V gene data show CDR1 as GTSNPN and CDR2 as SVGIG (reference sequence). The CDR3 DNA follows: TGTGCCTGGAGTGCAGGGTTCACAGATACGCAGTATTTT. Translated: CAWSAGFTDTQYF. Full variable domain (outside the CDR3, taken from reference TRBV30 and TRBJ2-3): SQTIHQWPATLVQPVGSPLSLECTVEGTSNPNLYWYRQAAGRGLQLLFYSVGIGQISSEVPQNLSASRPQDRQFILSSKKLLLSDSGFYLCAWSAGFTDTQYFGPGTRLTVL.

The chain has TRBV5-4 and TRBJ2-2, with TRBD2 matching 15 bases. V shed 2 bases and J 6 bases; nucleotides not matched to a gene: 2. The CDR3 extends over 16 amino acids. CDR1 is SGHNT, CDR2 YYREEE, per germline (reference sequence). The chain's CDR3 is CASSLGLAGGPGELFF. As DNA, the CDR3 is TGTGCCAGCAGCTTAGGACTAGCGGGAGGGCCCGGGGAGCTGTTTTTT. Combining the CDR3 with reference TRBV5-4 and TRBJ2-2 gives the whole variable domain ETGVTQSPTHLIKTRGQQVTLRCSSQSGHNTVSWYQQALGQGPQFIFQYYREEENGRGNFPPRFSGLQFPNYSSELNVNALELDDSALYLCASSLGLAGGPGELFFGEGSRLTVL.

CDR3 DNA sequence: TGTGCCAGCAGCGTAGGGGGCGGCCGCACCTACGAGCAGTACTTC. It is translated as CASSVGGGRTYEQYF. The chain couples TRBV9 to TRBJ2-7, with D possibly TRBD1 on 5 matching bases. Germline V gene data show CDR1 as SGDLS and CDR2 as YYNGEE. The V end lost 0 bases, the J end lost 2 bases, and 12 bases lay between the germline ends. The CDR3 is 15 residues long.

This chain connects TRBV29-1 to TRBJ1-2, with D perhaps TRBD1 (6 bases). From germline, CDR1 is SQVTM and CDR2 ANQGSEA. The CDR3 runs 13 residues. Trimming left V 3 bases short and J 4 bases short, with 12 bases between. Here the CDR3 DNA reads TGCAGCGTTGATCAACAGGGATTCTATGGCTACACCTTC. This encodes CSVDQQGFYGYTF.

The CDR3 DNA reads as TGTGCCAGCAGCTTAAACAGGGAAGAGACCCAGTACTTC. It specifies CASSLNREETQYF. The chain employs TRBV7-2 and TRBJ2-5; possible D gene TRBD1, 6 bases. CDR1 is SGHTA, CDR2 FQGNSA, per germline. Trimming cost V 2 bases and J 3 bases, with 7 bases left between them. The CDR3 is 13 amino acids.

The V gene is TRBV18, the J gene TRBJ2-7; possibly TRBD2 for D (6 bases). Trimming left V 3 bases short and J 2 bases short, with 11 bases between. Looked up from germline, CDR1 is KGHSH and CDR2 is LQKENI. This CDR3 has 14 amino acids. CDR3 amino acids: CASSPRGIAYEQYF. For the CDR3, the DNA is TGTGCCAGCTCACCCCGGGGGATTGCCTACGAGCAGTACTTC.

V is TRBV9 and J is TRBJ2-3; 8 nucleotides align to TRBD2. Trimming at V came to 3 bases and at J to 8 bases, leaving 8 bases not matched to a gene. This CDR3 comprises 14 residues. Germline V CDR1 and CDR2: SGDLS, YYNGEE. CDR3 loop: CASSASGLAGTQYF. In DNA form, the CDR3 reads TGTGCCAGCAGCGCCAGTGGACTAGCTGGTACGCAGTATTTT.

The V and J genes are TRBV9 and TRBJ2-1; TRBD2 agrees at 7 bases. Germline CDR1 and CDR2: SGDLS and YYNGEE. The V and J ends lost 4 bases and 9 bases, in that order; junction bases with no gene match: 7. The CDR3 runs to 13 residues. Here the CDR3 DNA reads TGTGCCAGCAGCCCGCGGGGGTATAGTGAGCAGTTCTTC. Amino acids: CASSPRGYSEQFF.

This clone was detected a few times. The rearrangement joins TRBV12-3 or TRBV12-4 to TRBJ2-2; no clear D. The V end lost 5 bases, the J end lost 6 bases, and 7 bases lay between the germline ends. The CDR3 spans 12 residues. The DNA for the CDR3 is TGTGCCAGCAGTCCCCCCGCCGGGGAGCTGTTTTTT. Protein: CASSPPAGELFF.

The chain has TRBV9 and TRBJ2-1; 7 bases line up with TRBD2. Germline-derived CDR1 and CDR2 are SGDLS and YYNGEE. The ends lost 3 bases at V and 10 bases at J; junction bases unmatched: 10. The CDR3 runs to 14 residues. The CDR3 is CASSAPRAGGEQFF. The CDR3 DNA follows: TGTGCCAGCAGCGCCCCAAGGGCCGGGGGGGAGCAGTTCTTC. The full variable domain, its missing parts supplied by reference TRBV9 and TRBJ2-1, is DSGVTQTPKHLITATGQRVTLRCSPRSGDLSVYWYQQSLDQGLQFLIQYYNGEERAKGNILERFSAQQFPDLHSELNLSSLELGDSALYFCASSAPRAGGEQFFGPGTRLTVL.

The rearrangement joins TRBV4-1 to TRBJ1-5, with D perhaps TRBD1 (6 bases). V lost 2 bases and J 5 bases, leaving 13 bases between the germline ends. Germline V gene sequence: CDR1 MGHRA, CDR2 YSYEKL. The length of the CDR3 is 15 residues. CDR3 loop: CASSQNGQYDQPQHF. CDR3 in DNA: TGCGCCAGCAGCCAAAATGGACAGTATGATCAGCCCCAGCATTTT.

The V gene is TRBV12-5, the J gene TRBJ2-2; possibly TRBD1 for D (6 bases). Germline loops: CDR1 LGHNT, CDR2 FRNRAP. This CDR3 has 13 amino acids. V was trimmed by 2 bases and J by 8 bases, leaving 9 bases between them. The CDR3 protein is CASGLRDRGELFF. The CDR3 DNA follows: TGTGCTAGTGGTTTGCGAGACAGGGGGGAGCTGTTTTTT.

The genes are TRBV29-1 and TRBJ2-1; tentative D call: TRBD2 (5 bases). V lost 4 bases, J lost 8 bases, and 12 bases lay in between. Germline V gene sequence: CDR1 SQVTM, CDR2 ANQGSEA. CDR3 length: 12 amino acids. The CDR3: CSVVRGGDEQFF. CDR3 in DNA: TGCAGCGTTGTTCGGGGTGGGGATGAGCAGTTCTTC.

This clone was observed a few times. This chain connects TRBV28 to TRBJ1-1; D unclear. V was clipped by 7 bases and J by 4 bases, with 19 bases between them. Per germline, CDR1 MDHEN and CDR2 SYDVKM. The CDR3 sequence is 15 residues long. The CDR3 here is CASKDWRRAGTEAFF. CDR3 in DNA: TGTGCCAGCAAGGATTGGAGGCGGGCGGGCACTGAAGCTTTCTTT.

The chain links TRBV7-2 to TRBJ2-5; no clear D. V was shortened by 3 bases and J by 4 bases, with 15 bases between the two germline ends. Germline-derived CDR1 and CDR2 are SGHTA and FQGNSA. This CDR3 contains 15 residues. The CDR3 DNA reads TGTGCCAGCAGCTTCCCCCCGGGTGGGTCAGAGACCCAGTACTTC. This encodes CASSFPPGGSETQYF. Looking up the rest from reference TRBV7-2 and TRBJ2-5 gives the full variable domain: GAGVSQSPSNKVTEKGKDVELRCDPISGHTALYWYRQSLGQGLEFLIYFQGNSAPDKSGLPSDRFSAERTGGSVSTLTIQRTQQEDSAVYLCASSFPPGGSETQYFGPGTRLLVL.

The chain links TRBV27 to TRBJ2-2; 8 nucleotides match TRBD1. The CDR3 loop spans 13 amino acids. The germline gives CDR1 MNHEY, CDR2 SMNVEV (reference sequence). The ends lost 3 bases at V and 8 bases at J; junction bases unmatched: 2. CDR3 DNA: TGTGCCAGCAGTTTCAGGGGGCATGGGGAGCTGTTTTTT. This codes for CASSFRGHGELFF.

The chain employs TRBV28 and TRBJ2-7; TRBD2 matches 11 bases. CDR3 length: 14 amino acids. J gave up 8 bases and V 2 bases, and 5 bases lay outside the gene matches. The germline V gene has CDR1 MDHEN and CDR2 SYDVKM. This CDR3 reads CASSLLSGRAKQYF. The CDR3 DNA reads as TGTGCCAGCAGTTTACTTAGCGGGAGGGCCAAGCAGTACTTC.

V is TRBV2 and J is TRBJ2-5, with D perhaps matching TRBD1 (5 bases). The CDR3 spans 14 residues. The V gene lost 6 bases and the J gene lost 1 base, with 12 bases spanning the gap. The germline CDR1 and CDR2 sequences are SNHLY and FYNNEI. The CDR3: CASRHPRVQETQYF. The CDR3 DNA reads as TGTGCCAGCAGACACCCCAGGGTCCAAGAGACCCAGTACTTC.

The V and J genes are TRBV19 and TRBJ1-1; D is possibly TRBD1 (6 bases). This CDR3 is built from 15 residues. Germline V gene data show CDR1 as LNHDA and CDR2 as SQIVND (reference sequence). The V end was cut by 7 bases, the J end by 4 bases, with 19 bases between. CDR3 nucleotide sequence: TGTGCCAGTAAGGCAGGGGAGTTTTGGAGCACTGAAGCTTTCTTT. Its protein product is CASKAGEFWSTEAFF.

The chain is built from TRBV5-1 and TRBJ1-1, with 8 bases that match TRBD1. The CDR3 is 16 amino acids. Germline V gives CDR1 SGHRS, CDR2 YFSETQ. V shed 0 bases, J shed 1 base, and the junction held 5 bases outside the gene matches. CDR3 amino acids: CASSLALRGPNTEAFF. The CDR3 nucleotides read TGCGCCAGCAGCTTGGCCCTCAGGGGGCCGAACACTGAAGCTTTCTTT.

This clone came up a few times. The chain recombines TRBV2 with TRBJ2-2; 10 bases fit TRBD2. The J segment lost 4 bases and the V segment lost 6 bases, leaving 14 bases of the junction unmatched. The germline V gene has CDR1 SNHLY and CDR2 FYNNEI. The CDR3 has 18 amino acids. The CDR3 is CASRGRASGRLPTGELFF. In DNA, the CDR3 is TGTGCCAGCAGGGGGAGAGCTAGCGGGAGACTACCCACCGGGGAGCTGTTTTTT.